Following are 24 T cell receptor beta chains from one sample sequenced in a study of T cell repertoires in cytomegalovirus infection. TCRdb itself ran the reads through MiXCR, one entry per CDR3 protein. This repertoire shows 27,000 or so distinct CDR3 sequences, 19% found once; its top ten account for roughly 80%. No cognate antigen is known for these TCRs. The specimen was CD8+ T cells from cultured PBMCs, collected from culture after CMV antigen stimulation. These receptors were taken from a human donor in good health (CMV status not recorded). Some clones in this sample may be carry-over from other donors' samples.

This clonotype was seen more than once but under ten times. The chain joins TRBV7-8 to TRBJ1-2; 8 nucleotides agree with TRBD1. V dropped 5 bases and J dropped 5; count of bases not matched to a gene: 13. Germline V CDR1 and CDR2: SGHVS, FQNEAQ. This CDR3 has 16 residues. CDR3 sequence reads: CASSQLKIRTGYGYTF. The CDR3 bases are TGTGCCAGCAGCCAACTTAAAATTAGGACAGGGTATGGCTACACCTTC.

The CDR3 DNA sequence: TGTGCCAGCAAGGGTCAGGGAGGCTACACCTTC. Translated, it gives CASKGQGGYTF. The rearrangement links TRBV7-9 to TRBJ1-2, with D perhaps TRBD1 (5 bases). The CDR3 length is 11 residues. The ends were cut back, 7 bases at V and 8 bases at J, with 11 bases in the middle. Germline lookup yields CDR1 SEHNR and CDR2 FQNEAQ (reference sequence).

The chain uses TRBV2 and TRBJ1-1; the match to TRBD1 covers 9 bases. There are 16 residues in the CDR3. V dropped 7 bases and J dropped 1; count of bases not matched to a gene: 10. Germline-derived CDR1 and CDR2 are SNHLY and FYNNEI. The CDR3 here is CASTPTGGLSNTEAFF. The CDR3 DNA sequence: TGTGCCAGCACACCGACAGGGGGGCTATCGAACACTGAAGCTTTCTTT.

This clonotype appeared many times. This chain links TRBV6-5 with TRBJ2-1, with unresolved D. Trimming took off 2 bases at V and 9 bases at J, with 8 bases between the two ends. The CDR3 runs to 12 residues. Per the germline V gene, CDR1 is MNHEY and CDR2 is SVGAGI. CDR3 region: CASSYLSGEQFF. CDR3 sequence (DNA): TGTGCCAGCAGTTACCTGTCGGGTGAGCAGTTCTTC.

Ten or more counts support this clonotype. CDR3 sequence reads: CASSLFLAGTTDTQYF. The CDR3 region has the DNA TGTGCCAGCAGTTTATTCCTAGCGGGAACCACAGATACGCAGTATTTT. The chain joins TRBV28 to TRBJ2-3; 9 bases fit TRBD2. CDR1 and CDR2 from the germline V gene are MDHEN and SYDVKM. V shed 1 base and J 2 bases; nucleotides not matched to a gene: 4. The CDR3 consists of 16 residues.

This clonotype was observed a few times. This chain connects TRBV12-3 or TRBV12-4 to TRBJ2-5; D not certain. This CDR3 is built from 12 residues. Trimming pared 6 bases from V and 6 bases from J, leaving 11 bases between. For the CDR3, the DNA is TGTGCCAGCAGAACAGATGTCAAGACCCAGTACTTC. Its protein is CASRTDVKTQYF.

This clonotype has ten or more counts. This sequence joins TRBV7-2 and TRBJ2-7; D is possibly TRBD1 (6 bases). Germline CDR1 SGHTA, CDR2 FQGNSA. The germline V and J ends were trimmed by 5 bases and 6 bases, with 11 bases remaining between them. There are 12 residues in the CDR3. CDR3 amino acids: CASSLGTTEQYF. The CDR3, as DNA: TGTGCCAGCAGCCTGGGGACAACCGAGCAGTACTTC.

CDR3 sequence: CASSSPGRPQHF. The CDR3 coding sequence is TGTGCCAGCAGCTCCCCAGGGAGGCCCCAGCATTTT. The gene calls are TRBV7-6 and TRBJ1-5; tentative D call: TRBD1 (5 bases). Trimming pared 4 bases from V and 9 bases from J, leaving 10 bases between. CDR3 length: 12 amino acids. In germline, CDR1 is SGHVS, CDR2 FNYEAQ.

This clonotype was seen ten or more times. The chain combines TRBV9 with TRBJ2-1, with D unclear. V was shortened by 3 bases and J by 6 bases, with 13 bases between the two germline ends. This CDR3 has 14 amino acids. In germline, CDR1 is SGDLS, CDR2 YYNGEE. The CDR3 reads CASSDGHRPNEQFF. The CDR3 nucleotides are TGTGCCAGCAGCGACGGCCATCGACCCAATGAGCAGTTCTTC.

The V call is TRBV19, the J call TRBJ1-2; 8 nucleotides agree with TRBD1. V lost 4 bases and J lost 4; bases outside the gene matches: 5. The germline CDR1 and CDR2 sequences are LNHDA and SQIVND (reference sequence). The CDR3 length is 14 residues. The CDR3 sequence is CASSTGGTGYGYTF. CDR3 DNA: TGTGCCAGTAGTACCGGCGGGACAGGCTATGGCTACACCTTC.

This clonotype was counted many times. The chain links TRBV2 to TRBJ1-1; 9 bases line up with TRBD1. This CDR3 region has 14 residues. CDR1 and CDR2 from the germline V gene are SNHLY and FYNNEI. With V trimmed by 7 bases and J by 11 bases, 14 bases remained unmatched. The CDR3 region is CASIPLGTGKRAFF. For the CDR3, the DNA is TGTGCCAGCATTCCGTTGGGGACAGGGAAAAGGGCTTTCTTT.

About this clonotype: The junction differs from germline at one of its ends, possibly a read error. The V call is TRBV12-5, the J call TRBJ2-5; 10 positions agree with TRBD2. The CDR3 totals 12 residues. The germline gives CDR1 LGHNT, CDR2 FRNRAP. CDR3 coding DNA: TGTGCTAGTGGTTTGGGGGCCGGGACTAGCGACTTC. Protein product: CASGLGAGTSDF.

In DNA, the CDR3 is TGTGCCAGCAGTTCTAGGCCGGCGGGCAATGAGCAGTTCTTC. Protein product: CASSSRPAGNEQFF. The V and J genes are TRBV6-5 and TRBJ2-1; possibly TRBD2 for D (5 bases). The germline V gene has CDR1 MNHEY and CDR2 SVGAGI. CDR3 length: 14 amino acids. Trimming cost V 4 bases and J 6 bases, with 13 bases left between them.

The rearrangement links TRBV6-2 or TRBV6-3 to TRBJ1-5, with D possibly matching TRBD1 (6 bases). V lost 2 bases and J lost 5, with 10 bases in between. CDR1 and CDR2 from the germline V gene are MNHEY and SVGEGT. CDR3 size: 14 residues. The CDR3 nucleotides are TGTGCCAGCAGTTACAGGACAGACTATCAGCCCCAGCATTTT. Its protein is CASSYRTDYQPQHF.

In this sample, this clonotype turned up a few times. The rearrangement uses TRBV12-3 or TRBV12-4 and TRBJ2-3, with TRBD2 identical over 10 bases. V dropped 6 bases and J dropped 2; count of bases not matched to a gene: 5. There are 15 residues in the CDR3. DNA for the CDR3: TGTGCCAGCAGCCTCAGCGGGGGGGCCACAGATACGCAGTATTTT. Protein sequence: CASSLSGGATDTQYF.

This clonotype was picked up many times. The chain employs TRBV3-1 and TRBJ2-7, with 8 positions matching TRBD2. Per germline, CDR1 LGHDT and CDR2 YNNKEL (reference sequence). The length of the CDR3 is 17 residues. Unmatched junction bases numbered 15, after V lost 3 bases and J lost 5 bases. The DNA of the CDR3 is TGTGCCAGCAGCCACCGAGCGGGGGCCACAACCGGGGACGAGCAGTACTTC. It is translated as CASSHRAGATTGDEQYF.

There are a few counts of this clonotype. The V and J genes are TRBV6-5 and TRBJ2-1; D is unresolved. This CDR3 is built from 12 residues. The ends were cut back, 2 bases at V and 7 bases at J, with 6 bases in the middle. The V gene's germline CDR1 is MNHEY and CDR2 SVGAGI. The CDR3 nucleotides are TGTGCCAGCAGTTACAATGAAAATGAGCAGTTCTTC. Translated, it gives CASSYNENEQFF.

This clonotype was observed a handful of times. The chain employs TRBV7-2 and TRBJ2-1; D call uncertain. V was pared by 5 bases and J by 5 bases, with 22 bases between. The CDR3 is made up of 17 amino acids. Germline CDR1 is SGHTA and CDR2 is FQGNSA. CDR3 in amino acids: CASSPPPKGWIHNEQFF. The CDR3, as DNA: TGTGCCAGCAGCCCCCCGCCGAAGGGATGGATTCACAATGAGCAGTTCTTC.

This clonotype was recorded a few times. The rearrangement joins TRBV7-2 to TRBJ2-7, with D possibly being TRBD1 or TRBD2 (6 bases each). Trimming cost V 5 bases and J 1 base, with 21 bases left between them. CDR1 and CDR2 from the germline V gene are SGHTA and FQGNSA. The CDR3 contains 17 residues. The CDR3 loop is CASSPRDKTYVSYEQYF. In DNA form, the CDR3 reads TGTGCCAGCAGCCCGCGGGACAAAACCTATGTATCCTACGAGCAGTACTTC. Combining the CDR3 with reference TRBV7-2 and TRBJ2-7 gives the whole variable domain GAGVSQSPSNKVTEKGKDVELRCDPISGHTALYWYRQSLGQGLEFLIYFQGNSAPDKSGLPSDRFSAERTGGSVSTLTIQRTQQEDSAVYLCASSPRDKTYVSYEQYFGPGTRLTVT.

This clonotype was recorded at least ten times. It is unclear where the CDR3 begins or ends on the DNA, so no DNA is shown, and the CDR3 is as TCRdb lists it. The chain recombines TRBV5-4 with TRBJ2-7; TRBD2 was called by the table and not checked on the DNA. Germline V gene lookup returns CDR1 SGHNT and CDR2 YYREEE (reference sequence). Termini included, the CDR3 measures 15 amino acids. CDR3 protein: CASSSSGLVSYEQYF.

The chain employs TRBV7-9 and TRBJ2-1; 10 bases match TRBD1. Germline V CDR1 and CDR2: SEHNR, FQNEAQ (reference sequence). This CDR3 comprises 17 residues. V trimming: 1 base; J trimming: 6 bases; junction bases outside the gene matches: 9. CDR3 bases: TGTGCCAGCAGCTTAGGACAGGGGGCCATCGTTGGCAATGAGCAGTTCTTC. Amino acids: CASSLGQGAIVGNEQFF.

This clonotype was observed a few times. An end of the junction differs from the germline gene, which may be a read error. The rearrangement joins TRBV29-1 to TRBJ2-7; TRBD2 aligns across 9 bases. This CDR3 comprises 14 residues. Germline values: CDR1 SQVTM, CDR2 ANQGSEA. The CDR3 spells CSARTGLAIYKQYF. Here the CDR3 DNA reads TGCAGCGCAAGAACGGGACTAGCAATCTACAAGCAGTACTTC.

The CDR3 DNA is TGTGCCAGCACCCTATCGCCGGGACTAGCGGATAATGAGCAGTTCTTC. Translating gives CASTLSPGLADNEQFF. The V call is TRBV7-6, the J call TRBJ2-1; the match to TRBD2 covers 11 bases. CDR3 length equals 16 residues. Germline loops: CDR1 SGHVS, CDR2 FNYEAQ. Unmatched junction bases numbered 12, after V lost 7 bases and J lost 7 bases.

This clonotype appeared a few times. V usage is TRBV29-1 and J usage is TRBJ2-7; D ambiguous. V was trimmed by 7 bases and J by 3 bases, leaving 16 bases between them. There are 13 residues in the CDR3. Per the germline V gene, CDR1 is SQVTM and CDR2 is ANQGSEA. The CDR3 reads CSASLDGYYEQYF. For the CDR3, the DNA is TGCAGCGCCTCGTTGGACGGTTACTACGAGCAGTACTTC.